One and the same sample provided the 7 T cell receptor beta chains below, sequenced in a study of shared clonotypes between healthy human individuals. Sequenced by immunoSEQ multiplex PCR; TCRdb stores in-frame clones only, minus some. The sample records about 2.5 million clones, less than 95% being singletons. The specimen was naive CD4+ T cells from PBMCs. Subset of the sample: CD45RA+ positively selected. Receptors were obtained from a man younger than 35 in good health. Some clones in this sample may be carry-over from other donors' samples.

The CDR3 DNA reads as TGCGCCAGCAGCCAAGGGGGTCCCGTCACCTTC. Protein sequence: CASSQGGPVTF. V and J are TRBV4-3 and TRBJ1-2; D is ambiguous. CDR3 length: 11 amino acids. Germline assignment: CDR1 LGHNA and CDR2 YSLEER. The ends were cut back, 1 base at V and 13 bases at J, with 10 bases in the middle.

The V gene is TRBV28, the J gene TRBJ1-3; 8 bases fit TRBD1. Germline trimming cut 6 bases from V and 0 bases from J; bases unmatched to any gene: 10. The germline CDR1 and CDR2 sequences are MDHEN and SYDVKM. This CDR3 region has 17 residues. For the CDR3, the DNA is TGTGCCAGCAGCCCCCTCCACAGGGGGAGCTCTGGAAACACCATATATTTT. Its translation is CASSPLHRGSSGNTIYF.

The chain carries TRBV5-1 and TRBJ2-7; no definite D call. Per germline, CDR1 SGHRS and CDR2 YFSETQ. This CDR3 spans 14 amino acids. Deletions cut 5 bases from V and 2 bases from J, with 14 bases between. The CDR3 DNA follows: TGCGCCAGCAGTACCGACACCAGAACCTACGAGCAGTACTTC. It translates to CASSTDTRTYEQYF.

This clone was detected only once. This chain connects TRBV5-4 to TRBJ2-7; the match to TRBD1 covers 7 bases. Germline CDR1 SGHNT, CDR2 YYREEE (reference sequence). Germline trimming cut 4 bases from V and 0 bases from J; bases unmatched to any gene: 7. There are 15 residues in the CDR3. The CDR3 loop reads CASSTSTGSSYEQYF. As DNA, the CDR3 is TGTGCCAGCAGCACCTCGACAGGGAGCTCCTACGAGCAGTACTTC.

The chain carries TRBV6-5 and TRBJ2-2, with D maybe TRBD1 (6 bases). CDR1 and CDR2 (germline): MNHEY, SVGAGI. V gave up 7 bases and J gave up 1 base, with 13 bases separating them. The CDR3 covers 15 residues. The CDR3 DNA reads as TGTGCCAGCAAGGGGACACCATTGAACACCGGGGAGCTGTTTTTT. Residues: CASKGTPLNTGELFF.

The chain joins TRBV10-1 to TRBJ1-1; no definite D call. Trimming left V 5 bases short and J 4 bases short, with 14 bases between. The CDR3 contains 14 residues. Germline V gives CDR1 WNHNN, CDR2 SYGVQD (reference sequence). CDR3 in amino acids: CASSRTRWGTEAFF. The CDR3 region has the DNA TGCGCCAGCAGTAGGACCCGGTGGGGCACTGAAGCTTTCTTT.

The V call is TRBV7-2, the J call TRBJ1-3; no reliable D call. The CDR3 is 16 residues long. V was pared by 5 bases and J by 2 bases, with 16 bases between. Germline values: CDR1 SGHTA, CDR2 FQGNSA. Here the CDR3 reads CASSDRPATAGNTIYF. The CDR3 bases are TGTGCCAGCAGCGACCGCCCAGCTACAGCTGGAAACACCATATATTTT.